These T cell receptor beta chains were read from a single sample in a study of early T cells in non-severe SARS-CoV-2 infection. Each CDR3 protein gets one entry after TCRdb re-called the 5' RACE reads with MiXCR. The table lists under 85,000 distinct CDR3 sequences, about 13% of them singletons. Sequencing used whole blood. The receptors shown here come from an adult who was a healthcare worker with PCR-confirmed SARS-CoV-2 infection or an uninfected control (not recorded which). Each CDR3 is given with its conserved first and last residue. Each record gives: CDR3 DNA, CDR3 protein, D gene, J gene, clone size, V gene. A D gene is named only where the DNA matches it firmly. Expanded clones get a size class; other rows say once, few or many, or leave the size out.

DNA: TGCAGCGGTTCACAAGGGAACACTGAAGCTTTCTTT
CDR3: CSGSQGNTEAFF
D: -
J: TRBJ1-1
size: -
V: TRBV29-1

DNA: TGTGCCTCCCGGGACAGGGGCCCGTGGGCTAGCACAGATACGCAGTATTTT
CDR3: CASRDRGPWASTDTQYF
D: TRBD1
J: TRBJ2-3
size: -
V: TRBV10-3

DNA: TGTGCCAGCAGAAGTCTACCGGGACAGGGGAATGAGCAGTTCTTC
CDR3: CASRSLPGQGNEQFF
D: TRBD1
J: TRBJ2-1
size: few
V: TRBV6-2/TRBV6-3

DNA: TGTGCCAGCAGCCCGGAGGGCCGGGAAACAGATACGCAGTATTTT
CDR3: CASSPEGRETDTQYF
D: -
J: TRBJ2-3
size: few
V: TRBV9

DNA: TGTGCCACCAGCAGAGATAGCGGTACGCAGTATTTT
CDR3: CATSRDSGTQYF
D: -
J: TRBJ2-3
size: few
V: TRBV15

DNA: TGTGCCAGCAGGTTGACACAGGGACGATTTTACGAGCAGTACTTC
CDR3: CASRLTQGRFYEQYF
D: -
J: TRBJ2-7
size: few
V: TRBV2

DNA: TGTGCCAGCTCACCAATCGGGGCCTCCTACGAGCAGTACTTC
CDR3: CASSPIGASYEQYF
D: -
J: TRBJ2-7
size: -
V: TRBV18

DNA: TGTGCCAGCACCATCCGACAGAACACTGAAGCTTTCTTT
CDR3: CASTIRQNTEAFF
D: -
J: TRBJ1-1
size: few
V: TRBV7-2

DNA: TGTGCCAGCAGTCTGACAGACCTGAAGGTGCGGCCCCAGCATTTT
CDR3: CASSLTDLKVRPQHF
D: -
J: TRBJ1-5
size: -
V: TRBV28

DNA: TGTGCCAGCAGTCTCGGACTAGCGGGCGGCACAGATACGCAGTATTTT
CDR3: CASSLGLAGGTDTQYF
D: TRBD2
J: TRBJ2-3
size: many
V: TRBV6-5

DNA: TGCAGTGCTAGGGAGGGCAGCTCTGGAAACACCATATATTTT
CDR3: CSAREGSSGNTIYF
D: -
J: TRBJ1-3
size: many
V: TRBV20-1

DNA: TGCAGTGCCCCCCCGGGGACAAGCACAGATACGCAGTATTTT
CDR3: CSAPPGTSTDTQYF
D: -
J: TRBJ2-3
size: -
V: TRBV20-1

DNA: TGCAGCGTTGAAGGGTCCACCGGGGAGCTGTTTTTT
CDR3: CSVEGSTGELFF
D: -
J: TRBJ2-2
size: many
V: TRBV29-1

DNA: TGTGCCAGTAGTATTGGGGGACCCCCGCAAGAGACCCAGTACTTC
CDR3: CASSIGGPPQETQYF
D: -
J: TRBJ2-5
size: many
V: TRBV19

DNA: TGTGCCAGCAGTTCCGACAGGGGAGGAGGTTACAATGAGCAGTTCTTC
CDR3: CASSSDRGGGYNEQFF
D: TRBD1
J: TRBJ2-1
size: few
V: TRBV6-2/TRBV6-3

DNA: TGTGCCACCAGTGATCCCGGACAGGGCGCAGATACGCAGTATTTT
CDR3: CATSDPGQGADTQYF
D: TRBD1
J: TRBJ2-3
size: few
V: TRBV24-1

DNA: TGTGCCAGCAGCTTAGCCGGGACGAACAACTACGAGCAGTACTTC
CDR3: CASSLAGTNNYEQYF
D: -
J: TRBJ2-7
size: many
V: TRBV7-9

DNA: TGTGCCAGCAGCGTAGCCGGGAGACCCGTACCCCACAATGAGCAGTTCTTC
CDR3: CASSVAGRPVPHNEQFF
D: -
J: TRBJ2-1
size: -
V: TRBV9

DNA: TGTGCCAGCTCAAGTACAGGGAACCCTGAAGCTTTCTTT
CDR3: CASSSTGNPEAFF
D: -
J: TRBJ1-1
size: few
V: TRBV18

DNA: TGTGCCTGGAGCCTGACAGCTAATTCACCCCTCCACTTT
CDR3: CAWSLTANSPLHF
D: -
J: TRBJ1-6
size: -
V: TRBV30

DNA: TGTGCCAGCAATGAGGTAGGCAATCAGCCCCAGCATTTT
CDR3: CASNEVGNQPQHF
D: -
J: TRBJ1-5
size: once
V: TRBV28

DNA: TGTGCCAGCTCAGAGGACAGGGGTTACAATGAGCAGTTCTTC
CDR3: CASSEDRGYNEQFF
D: TRBD1
J: TRBJ2-1
size: -
V: TRBV18

DNA: TGTGCCAGCAGTCCTGCTGGACCGCGCTCCTACAATGAGCAGTTCTTC
CDR3: CASSPAGPRSYNEQFF
D: -
J: TRBJ2-1
size: -
V: TRBV28

DNA: TGCAGTGCTCAGCCGGGACTAGCGGGCTACAATGAGCAGTTCTTC
CDR3: CSAQPGLAGYNEQFF
D: TRBD2
J: TRBJ2-1
size: many
V: TRBV20-1

DNA: TGTGCCAGCTTCCCGGAGGCAGGGGACGAGACCCAGTACTTC
CDR3: CASFPEAGDETQYF
D: -
J: TRBJ2-5
size: -
V: TRBV28

DNA: TGTGCCAGCAGGAGAGGGACTAGCGGGGGGAAGGGGGAGCTGTTTTTT
CDR3: CASRRGTSGGKGELFF
D: TRBD2
J: TRBJ2-2
size: few
V: TRBV6-5

DNA: TGTGCCAGCAGTTCAGCGGGAGGGTACGAGCAGTACTTC
CDR3: CASSSAGGYEQYF
D: TRBD2
J: TRBJ2-7
size: -
V: TRBV27

DNA: TGCGCCAGCAGTCTTCAAGGCCAAGAGACCCAGTACTTC
CDR3: CASSLQGQETQYF
D: -
J: TRBJ2-5
size: many
V: TRBV5-1

DNA: TGTGCCAGCAGCCAAGAGGGGGGCGGACGGAGTAACTATGGCTACACCTTC
CDR3: CASSQEGGGRSNYGYTF
D: -
J: TRBJ1-2
size: -
V: TRBV14

DNA: TGTGCCAGCCTCAATCCGGGCCTCTCCTACAATGAGCAGTTCTTC
CDR3: CASLNPGLSYNEQFF
D: -
J: TRBJ2-1
size: -
V: TRBV10-3

DNA: TGCGCCAGCAGCCAACATCGGGACAGCCAAGAGACCCAGTACTTC
CDR3: CASSQHRDSQETQYF
D: TRBD1
J: TRBJ2-5
size: many
V: TRBV4-3

DNA: TGTGCCAGTAGTGGGGGACGGCTAAGCAATCAGCCCCAGCATTTT
CDR3: CASSGGRLSNQPQHF
D: -
J: TRBJ1-5
size: many
V: TRBV19

DNA: TGTGCCAGCAGGTCCAACGGAGACTATGGCTACACCTTC
CDR3: CASRSNGDYGYTF
D: -
J: TRBJ1-2
size: few
V: TRBV28

DNA: TGTGCCAGCAGCCAATTAGCACAGAGCACAGATACGCAGTATTTT
CDR3: CASSQLAQSTDTQYF
D: -
J: TRBJ2-3
size: many
V: TRBV9

DNA: TGTGCCAGCAGTTCGGGACTCTATGGCTACACCTTC
CDR3: CASSSGLYGYTF
D: -
J: TRBJ1-2
size: few
V: TRBV28

DNA: TGTGCCAGCAGCCAAGGGGGACACCTTAACACCGGGGAGCTGTTTTTT
CDR3: CASSQGGHLNTGELFF
D: -
J: TRBJ2-2
size: few
V: TRBV3-1

DNA: TGTGCCTGGACGTCTGCAGTTTTGAACACTGAAGCTTTCTTT
CDR3: CAWTSAVLNTEAFF
D: -
J: TRBJ1-1
size: few
V: TRBV30

DNA: TGTGCCAGCAGTGAAGCCTCGGGCGGCGGGGGAGAGACTGAAGCTTTCTTT
CDR3: CASSEASGGGGETEAFF
D: -
J: TRBJ1-1
size: many
V: TRBV6-1

DNA: TGTGCCAGCAGCTTAGTGGGGCAACCGAACACTGAAGCTTTCTTT
CDR3: CASSLVGQPNTEAFF
D: -
J: TRBJ1-1
size: few
V: TRBV7-6

DNA: TGTGCCAGCAGCTTAGAGGCGAGGGCCAACGTCCTGACTTTC
CDR3: CASSLEARANVLTF
D: -
J: TRBJ2-6
size: -
V: TRBV11-2

DNA: TGCGCCAGCAGCCTTCGAACCCACCCGTGGCTAGCGGGGGGGCCGCGCACAGATACGCAGTATTTT
CDR3: CASSLRTHPWLAGGPRTDTQYF
D: TRBD2
J: TRBJ2-3
size: few
V: TRBV5-1

DNA: TGTGCCAGCTCACCTTCCGGGGACAGGGGTGTGAATGAGCAGTTCTTC
CDR3: CASSPSGDRGVNEQFF
D: TRBD1
J: TRBJ2-1
size: -
V: TRBV18

DNA: TGTGCCAGCAGCCGGAGAGAGATTAGTCCCGGGGAGCTGTTTTTT
CDR3: CASSRREISPGELFF
D: -
J: TRBJ2-2
size: many
V: TRBV7-2

DNA: TGTGCCAGCAGTGACCCTGCGGCCAGCACCGGGGAGCTGTTTTTT
CDR3: CASSDPAASTGELFF
D: -
J: TRBJ2-2
size: -
V: TRBV6-4

DNA: TGTGCCAGCAGCCAGGACGGAGGGGGCAATCAGCCCCAGCATTTT
CDR3: CASSQDGGGNQPQHF
D: -
J: TRBJ1-5
size: many
V: TRBV12-3/TRBV12-4

DNA: TGCAGCGTTGAAAGACAAACGAACACCGGGGAGCTGTTTTTT
CDR3: CSVERQTNTGELFF
D: -
J: TRBJ2-2
size: few
V: TRBV29-1